The entry that follows covers one T cell receptor beta chain sequence. This record comes from a study of T cell changes during pregnancy in multiple sclerosis. Assay: immunoSEQ multiplex PCR; the TCRdb copy retains only in-frame clones and omits some. The profile shows about 59,000 clones, just over 90% of them singletons. The receptor's source is a female donor with multiple sclerosis, enrolled in a pregnancy study. This material consisted of CD4+ T cells from peripheral blood mononuclear cells, taken before pregnancy.

CDR3 region: CASSLRTGAVPNTGELFF. Here the CDR3 DNA reads TGCGCCAGCAGCTTACGGACAGGGGCGGTTCCGAACACCGGGGAGCTGTTTTTT. The rearrangement uses TRBV5-1 and TRBJ2-2, with 9 bases identical to TRBD1. V trimming: 2 bases; J trimming: 0 bases; junction bases outside the gene matches: 8. The CDR3 totals 18 residues. Germline V gene sequence: CDR1 SGHRS, CDR2 YFSETQ.